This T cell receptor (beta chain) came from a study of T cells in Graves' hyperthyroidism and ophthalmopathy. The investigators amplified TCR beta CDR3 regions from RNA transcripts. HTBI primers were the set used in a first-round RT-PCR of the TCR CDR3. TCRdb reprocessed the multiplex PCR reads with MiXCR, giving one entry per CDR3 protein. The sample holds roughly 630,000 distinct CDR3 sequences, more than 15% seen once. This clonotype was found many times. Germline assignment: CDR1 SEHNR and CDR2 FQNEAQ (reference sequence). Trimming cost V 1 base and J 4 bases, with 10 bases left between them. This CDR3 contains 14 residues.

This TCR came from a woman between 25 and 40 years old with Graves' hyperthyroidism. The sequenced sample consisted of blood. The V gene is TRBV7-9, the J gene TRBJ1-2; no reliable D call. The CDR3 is CASSLGAVIYGYTF. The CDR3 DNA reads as TGTGCCAGCAGCTTAGGAGCAGTCATCTATGGCTACACCTTC.